What follows are 30 T cell receptor beta chains derived from one specimen sequenced in a study of T cells after posttransplantation cyclophosphamide. Cells defined as naive were viable CD3+CD4+ or CD3+CD8+ and CCR7+CD45RA+CD45RO-CD95-CD27+CD28+. Assay used: immunoSEQ multiplex PCR; TCRdb lists only in-frame clones, some missing. The table records roughly 23,000 clones, around 97% of them present only once. Sequences were obtained from naive CD4+ T cells sorted from PBMCs. The origin of the receptors is a man aged 50-59 years in good health, CMV-negative, and a related stem cell transplant donor.

This rearrangement joins TRBV30 to TRBJ1-5; 7 nucleotides agree with TRBD1. The V segment lost 2 bases and the J segment 3 bases; nucleotides outside the gene matches: 16. CDR3 length equals 18 residues. Germline V gives CDR1 GTSNPN, CDR2 SVGIG (reference sequence). DNA for the CDR3: TGTGCCTGGAGTCCCGGGACAGTTTCGCAAGGGGTCAATCAGCCCCAGCATTTT. It specifies CAWSPGTVSQGVNQPQHF.

The J gene is TRBJ1-1, the V gene TRBV19; unclear D gene. CDR1 and CDR2 (germline): LNHDA, SQIVND (reference sequence). Between the trimmed V and J ends, which lost 3 bases and 2 bases, there was a span of 10 bases. The CDR3 has 14 residues. The CDR3 sequence is CASSIGTVNTEAFF. CDR3 DNA sequence: TGTGCCAGTAGTATTGGTACAGTAAACACTGAAGCTTTCTTT.

This clone has just one count. CDR3 sequence (DNA): TGTGCCAGCAGCGTAGGCGGATGGGGACAGAGAAACACCATATATTTT. This translates into CASSVGGWGQRNTIYF. J is TRBJ1-3 and V is TRBV9; 7 nucleotides match TRBD1. V lost 0 bases, J lost 5 bases, and 8 bases stayed unmatched. CDR1 and CDR2 (germline): SGDLS, YYNGEE. The CDR3 contains 16 residues. Full variable domain (remainder filled in from reference TRBV9 and TRBJ1-3): DSGVTQTPKHLITATGQRVTLRCSPRSGDLSVYWYQQSLDQGLQFLIQYYNGEERAKGNILERFSAQQFPDLHSELNLSSLELGDSALYFCASSVGGWGQRNTIYFGEGSWLTVV.

The V gene is TRBV25-1, the J gene TRBJ1-1; the match to TRBD1 covers 7 bases. The CDR3 is made up of 16 amino acids. The junction had 12 bases not matched to a gene; V was cut back by 5 bases and J by 3 bases. In germline, CDR1 is MGHDK, CDR2 SYGVNS. CDR3 in amino acids: CASSPLDRVGDTEAFF. CDR3 sequence (DNA): TGTGCCAGCAGTCCGCTCGACAGGGTCGGGGACACTGAAGCTTTCTTT. Based on the CDR3 plus reference TRBV25-1 and TRBJ1-1, the full variable domain is EADIYQTPRYLVIGTGKKITLECSQTMGHDKMYWYQQDPGMELHLIHYSYGVNSTEKGDLSSESTVSRIRTEHFPLTLESARPSHTSQYLCASSPLDRVGDTEAFFGQGTRLTVV.

J is TRBJ1-1 and V is TRBV10-3; TRBD1 is a possible D gene (6 bases). The germline CDR1 and CDR2 sequences are ENHRY and SYGVKD. The V and J ends lost 6 bases and 0 bases respectively, with 8 bases between them. The CDR3 has 13 amino acids. The CDR3 is CAISQGLNTEAFF. CDR3 sequence (DNA): TGTGCCATCAGCCAGGGGCTGAACACTGAAGCTTTCTTT.

The gene calls are TRBV5-1 and TRBJ1-1, with 10 bases matching TRBD1. Germline trimming cut 2 bases from V and 7 bases from J; bases unmatched to any gene: 2. This CDR3 is built from 13 residues. Per germline, CDR1 SGHRS and CDR2 YFSETQ. This CDR3 reads CASSFWDRGEAFF. Here the CDR3 DNA reads TGCGCCAGCAGCTTCTGGGACAGGGGTGAAGCTTTCTTT.

V gene TRBV4-3 combines with J gene TRBJ2-1; a weak D match, TRBD2 (5 bases). The CDR3 sequence is 15 residues long. Germline CDR1 is LGHNA and CDR2 is YSLEER. Trimming pared 0 bases from V and 8 bases from J, leaving 14 bases between. CDR3 sequence reads: CASSQDQLGSDEQFF. The CDR3 DNA reads as TGCGCCAGCAGCCAAGATCAACTAGGGAGCGATGAGCAGTTCTTC.

This rearrangement joins TRBV9 to TRBJ2-5; TRBD2 matches 8 bases. This CDR3 is 18 amino acids long. Per germline, CDR1 SGDLS and CDR2 YYNGEE. The V gene end was trimmed by 3 bases and the J gene end by 1 base; junction bases not matched to a gene: 14. CDR3 nucleotide sequence: TGTGCCAGCAGCGAAAGAGGTGGTAGCGGGGACACCCAAGAGACCCAGTACTTC. Translation: CASSERGGSGDTQETQYF. The full variable domain, with the rest looked up from reference TRBV9 and TRBJ2-5, is DSGVTQTPKHLITATGQRVTLRCSPRSGDLSVYWYQQSLDQGLQFLIQYYNGEERAKGNILERFSAQQFPDLHSELNLSSLELGDSALYFCASSERGGSGDTQETQYFGPGTRLLVL.

The chain employs TRBV18 and TRBJ2-7; possibly TRBD2 for D (5 bases). Per the germline V gene, CDR1 is KGHSH and CDR2 is LQKENI. The CDR3 has 15 amino acids. Trimming pared 1 base from V and 7 bases from J, leaving 17 bases between. The CDR3 reads CASSPLPSREWEQYF. CDR3 nucleotides: TGTGCCAGCTCACCACTTCCGTCCCGGGAATGGGAGCAGTACTTC.

DNA of the CDR3: TGTGCCAGTAGGTTCCCAACCGGGACAGGTATCAACGAGCAGTACTTC. Amino acids: CASRFPTGTGINEQYF. This chain joins TRBV6-6 and TRBJ2-7, with 8 positions matching TRBD1. V gave up 9 bases and J gave up 5 bases; unmatched junction bases: 18. The V gene's germline CDR1 is MNHNY and CDR2 SVGAGI (reference sequence). The CDR3 extends over 16 amino acids.

The CDR3 reads CASSIDRQGLQPQHF. CDR3 bases: TGTGCCAGTAGTATAGATCGGCAGGGGCTCCAGCCCCAGCATTTT. The rearrangement links TRBV19 to TRBJ1-5, with a possible D match to TRBD1 (6 bases). Trimming removed 0 bases at V and 7 bases at J, with 13 bases between. The V gene's germline CDR1 is LNHDA and CDR2 SQIVND (reference sequence). The CDR3 sequence is 15 residues long.

This clone has more than one count but fewer than ten. The genes are TRBV2 and TRBJ1-5; D gene unclear. The CDR3 sequence is 12 residues long. Germline CDR1 reads SNHLY; CDR2 reads FYNNEI. Trimming left V 3 bases short and J 5 bases short, with 5 bases between. The CDR3 loop reads CASSETYQPQHF. The DNA for the CDR3 is TGTGCCAGCAGTGAGACTTATCAGCCCCAGCATTTT.

This sequence joins TRBV30 and TRBJ2-3; 10 bases align to TRBD2. Germline loops: CDR1 GTSNPN, CDR2 SVGIG (reference sequence). Trimming removed 1 base from V and 6 bases from J; junction bases left unmatched: 10. This CDR3 region has 16 residues. In DNA, the CDR3 is TGTGCCTGGAGTGCGGCCGGACTAGCGGTTTCGGATACGCAGTATTTT. Encoded protein: CAWSAAGLAVSDTQYF.

In this sample, this clone turned up once. The J gene is TRBJ2-2, the V gene TRBV5-8; possible D gene TRBD1, 5 bases. The CDR3 runs to 14 residues. Germline V CDR1 and CDR2: SGHTS, YDEGEE. V was trimmed by 0 bases and J by 4 bases, leaving 7 bases between them. The CDR3 nucleotides are TGTGCCAGCAGCTTGGGACAGCGCACCGGGGAGCTGTTTTTT. It specifies CASSLGQRTGELFF.

The chain links TRBV4-3 to TRBJ2-1, with 10 bases that match TRBD2. CDR1 is LGHNA and CDR2 is YSLEER in the germline V gene. CDR3 length: 18 amino acids. V was pared by 1 base and J by 3 bases, with 9 bases of the junction left unmatched. CDR3 region: CASSQGFLAGDYYNEQFF. CDR3 nucleotide sequence: TGCGCCAGCAGCCAAGGGTTTCTAGCGGGGGATTACTACAATGAGCAGTTCTTC.

Here the CDR3 reads CASGEVETQYF. The DNA for the CDR3 is TGCGCCAGCGGGGAGGTTGAGACCCAGTACTTC. J is TRBJ2-5 and V is TRBV5-1, with D perhaps TRBD2 (6 bases). CDR1 is SGHRS and CDR2 is YFSETQ in the germline V gene. This CDR3 spans 11 amino acids. V gave up 7 bases and J gave up 5 bases, with 9 bases separating them.

The V and J genes are TRBV5-4 and TRBJ1-5, with D uncertain. The CDR3 spans 14 residues. Deletions cut 0 bases from V and 5 bases from J, with 9 bases between. From germline, CDR1 is SGHNT and CDR2 YYREEE (reference sequence). The chain's CDR3 is CASSLGGGHQPQHF. The CDR3 DNA is TGTGCCAGCAGCTTGGGAGGAGGGCATCAGCCCCAGCATTTT.

J is TRBJ2-2 and V is TRBV7-2; D is unresolved. In germline, CDR1 is SGHTA, CDR2 FQGNSA. The CDR3 length is 14 residues. V lost 3 bases and J 4 bases, leaving 9 bases between the germline ends. CDR3 in amino acids: CASSFDSSTGELFF. The CDR3 nucleotides are TGTGCCAGCAGCTTCGACTCCAGCACCGGGGAGCTGTTTTTT.

The chain carries TRBV5-1 and TRBJ2-7, with D perhaps TRBD2 (7 bases). Per the germline V gene, CDR1 is SGHRS and CDR2 is YFSETQ. V was pared by 5 bases and J by 5 bases, with 17 bases between. The CDR3 has 14 amino acids. The DNA for the CDR3 is TGCGCCAGCAGGGGACCACAGGGAGGGAACGAGCAGTACTTC. It translates to CASRGPQGGNEQYF.

This rearrangement joins TRBV18 to TRBJ2-7; D perhaps matches TRBD2 (5 bases). The V gene's germline CDR1 is KGHSH and CDR2 LQKENI. This CDR3 comprises 11 residues. V lost 10 bases and J 6 bases, leaving 13 bases between the germline ends. The CDR3 loop reads CATYPRGEQYF. The CDR3 bases are TGTGCCACCTACCCTCGGGGCGAGCAGTACTTC.

CDR3 region: CASRIAGSSYNEQFF. The CDR3 coding sequence is TGTGCCAGCAGGATAGCGGGGAGCTCCTACAATGAGCAGTTCTTC. The chain couples TRBV7-2 to TRBJ2-1; 8 bases agree with TRBD2. V shed 6 bases, J shed 0 bases, and the junction held 4 bases outside the gene matches. The germline gives CDR1 SGHTA, CDR2 FQGNSA. The CDR3 sequence is 15 residues long.

The chain combines TRBV6-5 with TRBJ1-2, with 10 bases matching TRBD1. CDR1 and CDR2 from the germline V gene are MNHEY and SVGAGI. The CDR3 extends over 14 amino acids. V lost 6 bases, J lost 7 bases, and 8 bases stayed unmatched. The CDR3 loop reads CASSPTGGFGGYTF. The DNA of the CDR3 is TGTGCCAGCAGCCCGACAGGGGGCTTCGGTGGCTACACCTTC.

The rearrangement links TRBV11-3 to TRBJ2-1, with a possible D match to TRBD1 (6 bases). This CDR3 region has 16 residues. Between the trimmed V and J ends, which lost 1 base and 10 bases, there was a span of 20 bases. Germline assignment: CDR1 SGHNT and CDR2 YENEEA. In DNA, the CDR3 is TGTGCCAGCAGCTTAGGGGGCGGGTACAGGGACCCCGAGCAGTTCTTC. It yields the protein CASSLGGGYRDPEQFF.

J is TRBJ1-5 and V is TRBV7-6; D is unclear. The germline V gene has CDR1 SGHVS and CDR2 FNYEAQ. The CDR3 is made up of 16 amino acids. The V end was cut by 2 bases, the J end by 1 base, with 12 bases between. In nucleotides, the CDR3 is TGTGCCAGCAGCTTAAGATCTAGCGAGAGCAATCAGCCCCAGCATTTT. This encodes CASSLRSSESNQPQHF.

The chain links TRBV7-3 to TRBJ2-3; D is unclear. Germline CDR1 is SGHTA and CDR2 is FQGTGA. Trimming stripped 4 bases from V and 8 bases from J, with 16 bases between. This CDR3 is built from 14 residues. The CDR3 region has the DNA TGTGCCAGCAGCTACGAGCCTCTCCCGGGTACGCAGTATTTT. As protein: CASSYEPLPGTQYF. The complete variable domain, with remaining parts taken from reference TRBV7-3 and TRBJ2-3, reads GAGVSQTPSNKVTEKGKYVELRCDPISGHTALYWYRQSLGQGPEFLIYFQGTGAADDSGLPNDRFFAVRPEGSVSTLKIQRTERGDSAVYLCASSYEPLPGTQYFGPGTRLTVL.

The chain uses TRBV6-5 and TRBJ2-7; 7 nucleotides match TRBD1. From germline, CDR1 is MNHEY and CDR2 SVGAGI. The CDR3 consists of 14 residues. V lost 0 bases and J lost 3; bases outside the gene matches: 2. The CDR3 here is CASSYSTGNYEQYF. The CDR3 DNA is TGTGCCAGCAGTTACTCGACAGGGAACTACGAGCAGTACTTC.

The chain is built from TRBV7-2 and TRBJ2-5, with D possibly TRBD1 on 5 matching bases. There are 13 residues in the CDR3. V lost 5 bases and J 7 bases, leaving 14 bases between the germline ends. Germline CDR1 SGHTA, CDR2 FQGNSA. CDR3 protein: CASSPQGLGTQYF. The DNA of the CDR3 is TGTGCCAGCAGCCCCCAGGGCCTGGGGACCCAGTACTTC.

The chain couples TRBV19 to TRBJ1-3; possibly TRBD1 for D (6 bases). The length of the CDR3 is 15 residues. V was shortened by 4 bases and J by 2 bases, with 12 bases between the two germline ends. In germline, CDR1 is LNHDA, CDR2 SQIVND (reference sequence). CDR3 sequence reads: CASSTDRATGNTIYF. CDR3 in DNA: TGTGCCAGTAGTACGGACAGAGCAACTGGAAACACCATATATTTT.

The chain couples TRBV15 to TRBJ2-2, with TRBD1 matching over 7 bases. This CDR3 contains 16 residues. Unmatched junction bases numbered 10, after V lost 2 bases and J lost 7 bases. The germline V gene has CDR1 LNHNV and CDR2 YYDKDF (reference sequence). The CDR3 sequence is CATSRPADRFYGELFF. The CDR3 DNA reads as TGTGCCACCAGCAGACCTGCGGACAGGTTTTACGGGGAGCTGTTTTTT.

This chain joins TRBV9 and TRBJ1-2; D gene uncertain. Trimming cost V 0 bases and J 1 base, with 10 bases left between them. This CDR3 contains 15 residues. Looked up from germline, CDR1 is SGDLS and CDR2 is YYNGEE. The CDR3 sequence is CASSVAHSLNYGYTF. DNA of the CDR3: TGTGCCAGCAGCGTAGCTCACAGTCTTAACTATGGCTACACCTTC.